What follows are 2 T cell receptor beta chains derived from one specimen sequenced in a study of cytomegalovirus exposure and HLA in healthy donors. 60 Vbeta and 13 Jbeta primers were used in PCR. Generated by immunoSEQ multiplex PCR, the TCRdb table keeps only in-frame clones and is missing some. The data hold 85,000 to 130,000 clones, with roughly 70% observed a single time. Sequences were obtained from PBMCs. The receptors stem from a male donor in good health and CMV-seropositive.

V usage is TRBV5-6 and J usage is TRBJ2-5, with TRBD1 matching over 8 bases. Losses at the gene ends were 2 bases for V and 5 bases for J; bases not matched to a gene: 8. This CDR3 contains 15 residues. Germline values: CDR1 SGHDT, CDR2 YYEEEE. The CDR3 nucleotides read TGTGCCAGCAGCTTCATCAGGGGGCGGCAGGAGACCCAGTACTTC. This translates into CASSFIRGRQETQYF.

The chain links TRBV16 to TRBJ2-2, with TRBD1 matching 7 bases. V lost 5 bases and J lost 6; bases outside the gene matches: 12. The CDR3 extends over 16 amino acids. Germline V lookup: CDR1 KGHSY, CDR2 FQNENV. The CDR3 sequence: CASSFGDREGSGELFF. CDR3 nucleotides: TGTGCCAGCAGCTTTGGTGACAGGGAAGGGTCCGGGGAGCTGTTTTTT.